The present entry profiles one T cell receptor beta chain with its context. Assay: immunoSEQ multiplex PCR; the TCRdb copy retains only in-frame clones and omits some. The data contain 210,000 or so clones, approximately 80% of them singletons. These data originate in a study of blood T cell repertoires in COVID-19. Germline V gene lookup returns CDR1 SGHTA and CDR2 FQGNSA. The CDR3 is 14 residues long. The V and J ends lost 8 bases and 2 bases respectively, with 16 bases between them. The chain joins TRBV7-2 to TRBJ2-7; D ambiguous. The sequence was obtained from a man younger than 40 with acute COVID-19. Material for sequencing was PBMCs or T cells enriched from blood (not recorded which). The CDR3 sequence is CASVPGGFTYEQYF. In nucleotides, the CDR3 is TGTGCCAGCGTCCCTGGCGGCTTTACCTACGAGCAGTACTTC.